A single sample gave rise to the 31 T cell receptor beta chains below, sequenced in a study of T cell responses to AZD1222 COVID-19 vaccine. The method was immunoSEQ multiplex PCR; TCRdb's version includes in-frame clones alone and lacks a portion of them. Of approximately 120,000 clones in the sample, approximately 82% were seen once. This specimen was peripheral blood, taken 28 days after the second AZD1222 dose. The origin of the receptors is an adult who received the AZD1222 COVID-19 vaccine.

The chain is built from TRBV29-1 and TRBJ2-5; no reliable D call. V shed 4 bases and J shed 7 bases, with 13 bases lying between them. Germline V gene data show CDR1 as SQVTM and CDR2 as ANQGSEA. This CDR3 region has 12 residues. The CDR3 sequence is CSVGPHPVTQYF. CDR3 DNA sequence: TGCAGCGTTGGGCCCCATCCAGTGACCCAGTACTTC.

This clone was observed a few times. The chain links TRBV27 to TRBJ1-2; D remains ambiguous. This CDR3 contains 16 residues. The germline V and J ends were trimmed by 9 bases and 3 bases, with 23 bases remaining between them. Germline CDR1 is MNHEY and CDR2 is SMNVEV (reference sequence). The CDR3 sequence is CASRSPGEESDYGYTF. CDR3 DNA sequence: TGTGCCAGTCGATCACCCGGGGAGGAGTCTGACTATGGCTACACCTTC.

This chain uses TRBV6-5 with TRBJ1-5, with TRBD1 as a possible D gene (5 bases). The CDR3 totals 14 residues. CDR1 MNHEY and CDR2 SVGAGI come from the germline V gene. Trimming took off 10 bases at V and 4 bases at J, with 17 bases between the two ends. CDR3 sequence reads: CAIGTQGENQPQHF. In nucleotides, the CDR3 is TGTGCCATAGGAACTCAAGGGGAGAATCAGCCCCAGCATTTT.

The chain carries TRBV11-2 and TRBJ1-1; no definite D call. The germline gives CDR1 SGHAT, CDR2 FQNNGV. The CDR3 extends over 18 amino acids. V was shortened by 0 bases and J by 0 bases, with 17 bases between the two germline ends. Here the CDR3 DNA reads TGTGCCAGCAGCTTAGAACCCCCCTCAAGCCCCATGAACACTGAAGCTTTCTTT. This encodes CASSLEPPSSPMNTEAFF.

The chain has TRBV6-5 and TRBJ1-2, with D uncertain. Germline V gene sequence: CDR1 MNHEY, CDR2 SVGAGI. Trimming shortened V by 7 bases and J by 6 bases, and 15 bases separated the two germline ends. The CDR3 contains 13 residues. The CDR3 region is CASKLGRSHGYTF. DNA for the CDR3: TGTGCCAGCAAATTGGGCCGATCCCATGGCTACACCTTC.

This clone has only one observation. V is TRBV1 and J is TRBJ1-6. TRBV1 is a documented pseudogene. The CDR3 consists of 12 residues. CDR3 residues: CTSTSSGSPLHF. As DNA, the CDR3 is TGCACCAGCACCTCATCGGGATCACCCCTCCACTTT.

The genes are TRBV9 and TRBJ2-4, with D possibly TRBD2 on 6 matching bases. Germline CDR1 and CDR2: SGDLS and YYNGEE. Trimming cost V 0 bases and J 0 bases, with 19 bases left between them. The CDR3 spans 19 residues. CDR3 bases: TGTGCCAGCAGCGTAGATGGGGACTCCGGTTCCTTAGCCAAAAACATTCAGTACTTC. It yields the protein CASSVDGDSGSLAKNIQYF.

V gene TRBV10-2 combines with J gene TRBJ1-1; D uncertain. This CDR3 comprises 16 residues. V was cut by 3 bases and J by 7 bases, with 21 bases left in between. Germline V gene data show CDR1 as WSHSY and CDR2 as SAAADI. The CDR3 protein is CASSESSYHLSDEAFF. The CDR3 bases are TGCGCCAGCAGTGAAAGTTCTTATCATTTATCGGATGAAGCTTTCTTT.

CDR3 sequence reads: CASSLDQPLNTEAFF. DNA for the CDR3: TGTGCCAGCAGCTTAGACCAGCCTCTGAACACTGAAGCTTTCTTT. The rearrangement uses TRBV11-2 and TRBJ1-1; D is ambiguous. V gave up 0 bases and J gave up 0 bases, with 8 bases separating them. The germline V gene has CDR1 SGHAT and CDR2 FQNNGV. CDR3 length equals 15 residues.

The rearrangement joins TRBV15 to TRBJ2-5; 8 bases are shared with TRBD1. CDR3 length equals 15 residues. V was clipped by 3 bases and J by 7 bases; unmatched bases: 10. Germline lookup yields CDR1 LNHNV and CDR2 YYDKDF (reference sequence). This CDR3 is CATSSERQGRGTQYF. In DNA form, the CDR3 reads TGTGCCACCAGCAGCGAGCGACAGGGGCGAGGGACCCAGTACTTC.

The gene calls are TRBV18 and TRBJ2-3, with 8 bases identical to TRBD2. CDR3 length equals 14 residues. CDR1 KGHSH and CDR2 LQKENI come from the germline V gene. The ends lost 2 bases at V and 4 bases at J; junction bases unmatched: 2. The CDR3 DNA sequence: TGTGCCAGCTCACCAAACGGGGGGGCAGATACGCAGTATTTT. It yields the protein CASSPNGGADTQYF. The full variable domain, rest sourced from reference TRBV18 and TRBJ2-3, is NAGVMQNPRHLVRRRGQEARLRCSPMKGHSHVYWYRQLPEEGLKFMVYLQKENIIDESGMPKERFSAEFPKEGPSILRIQQVVRGDSAAYFCASSPNGGADTQYFGPGTRLTVL.

The V and J genes are TRBV7-8 and TRBJ1-5, with 8 bases lining up with TRBD1. Germline V gene sequence: CDR1 SGHVS, CDR2 FQNEAQ. The CDR3 spans 18 residues. Trimming at V came to 5 bases and at J to 0 bases, leaving 12 bases not matched to a gene. The chain's CDR3 is CASSRRDRPTYSNQPQHF. The CDR3 DNA reads as TGTGCCAGCAGCCGCCGGGACAGGCCAACATATAGCAATCAGCCCCAGCATTTT.

The chain employs TRBV18 and TRBJ2-5; 7 bases line up with TRBD2. This CDR3 is 17 amino acids long. Per germline, CDR1 KGHSH and CDR2 LQKENI. Unmatched junction bases numbered 11, after V lost 3 bases and J lost 1 base. This CDR3 is CASSPEPKRGSQETQYF. CDR3 nucleotide sequence: TGTGCCAGCTCACCGGAACCGAAGCGGGGTAGCCAAGAGACCCAGTACTTC.

This clone appeared once. The J gene is TRBJ2-3, the V gene TRBV5-1; 7 bases match TRBD1. CDR3 size: 15 residues. The V segment lost 4 bases and the J segment 2 bases; nucleotides outside the gene matches: 7. Germline CDR1 and CDR2: SGHRS and YFSETQ. This chain's CDR3 is CASSTTGANTDTQYF. The CDR3 DNA reads as TGCGCCAGCAGCACAACAGGGGCGAACACAGATACGCAGTATTTT.

This chain connects TRBV2 to TRBJ1-5, with D possibly being TRBD1 (5 bases). V was clipped by 8 bases and J by 0 bases, with 14 bases between them. Germline CDR1 SNHLY, CDR2 FYNNEI. This CDR3 region has 15 residues. The CDR3 sequence is CASSSEGTSNQPQHF. CDR3 DNA sequence: TGTGCCAGCTCCTCAGAGGGGACTAGCAATCAGCCCCAGCATTTT.

The gene calls are TRBV11-2 and TRBJ2-3, with 9 bases matching TRBD1. Losses at the gene ends were 5 bases for V and 1 base for J; bases not matched to a gene: 10. This CDR3 comprises 17 residues. Germline lookup yields CDR1 SGHAT and CDR2 FQNNGV. In DNA form, the CDR3 reads TGTGCCAGCAGCACCTATAAGGGGGACAGGGGCACAGATACGCAGTATTTT. Its protein product is CASSTYKGDRGTDTQYF.

V usage is TRBV27 and J usage is TRBJ2-1, with D perhaps matching TRBD1 or TRBD2 (5 bases each). Looked up from germline, CDR1 is MNHEY and CDR2 is SMNVEV (reference sequence). This CDR3 contains 15 residues. The V gene lost 1 base and the J gene lost 7 bases, with 14 bases spanning the gap. This CDR3 reads CASSLWQAEGNEQFF. CDR3 DNA sequence: TGTGCCAGCAGTTTATGGCAGGCTGAGGGGAATGAGCAGTTCTTC.

The gene calls are TRBV19 and TRBJ1-2; 7 bases are shared with TRBD1. The germline V gene encodes CDR1 LNHDA and CDR2 SQIVND (reference sequence). The CDR3 extends over 13 amino acids. The V segment lost 9 bases and the J segment 4 bases; nucleotides outside the gene matches: 8. DNA for the CDR3: TGTGCCAGCTCTTCCAGGGGGTTCTATGGCTACACCTTC. It codes for CASSSRGFYGYTF.

The rearrangement uses TRBV6-5 and TRBJ2-7, with no clear D. Germline V lookup: CDR1 MNHEY, CDR2 SVGAGI. V lost 4 bases and J lost 5, with 9 bases in between. The CDR3 spans 12 residues. In DNA, the CDR3 is TGTGCCAGCAGTTCCACGTATGACGAGCAGTACTTC. As protein: CASSSTYDEQYF.

This rearrangement joins TRBV6-2 or TRBV6-3 to TRBJ2-1; 11 bases match TRBD2. The V gene's germline CDR1 is MNHEY and CDR2 SVGEGT. V gave up 4 bases and J gave up 7 bases; unmatched junction bases: 6. The CDR3 has 15 residues. The CDR3, as DNA: TGTGCCAGCAGTTGGATAGCGGGGGGGAGGAATGAGCAGTTCTTC. The encoded protein is CASSWIAGGRNEQFF.

The V gene is TRBV7-9, the J gene TRBJ1-3, with unresolved D. This CDR3 region has 16 residues. CDR1 is SEHNR and CDR2 is FQNEAQ in the germline V gene (reference sequence). V was pared by 4 bases and J by 4 bases, with 17 bases between. The CDR3 here is CASSYHGERGGNTIYF. CDR3 nucleotides: TGTGCCAGCAGCTACCATGGTGAGCGGGGAGGAAACACCATATATTTT.

Comment on this clone: Other DNA sequences of this sample code for an identical CDR3. The chain employs TRBV28 and TRBJ1-1, with a tentative D call TRBD1 (6 bases). The CDR3 spans 15 residues. Trimming stripped 5 bases from V and 0 bases from J, with 13 bases between. Germline V gene lookup returns CDR1 MDHEN and CDR2 SYDVKM. The CDR3 is CASSPPGGMNTEAFF. CDR3 DNA: TGTGCCAGCAGTCCCCCGGGGGGCATGAACACTGAAGCTTTCTTT. Complete variable domain (other parts from reference TRBV28 and TRBJ1-1): DVKVTQSSRYLVKRTGEKVFLECVQDMDHENMFWYRQDPGLGLRLIYFSYDVKMKEKGDIPEGYSVSREKKERFSLILESASTNQTSMYLCASSPPGGMNTEAFFGQGTRLTVV.

The CDR3 sequence is CASSQDTVYNSPLHF. The DNA for the CDR3 is TGTGCCAGCAGCCAAGATACAGTGTATAATTCACCCCTCCACTTT. The rearrangement links TRBV14 to TRBJ1-6; no clear D. CDR1 is SGHDN, CDR2 FVKESK, per germline. The CDR3 is made up of 15 amino acids. Trimming shortened V by 0 bases and J by 4 bases, and 7 bases separated the two germline ends.

This chain uses TRBV5-4 with TRBJ1-1; D may be TRBD1 (6 bases). V was cut by 3 bases and J by 0 bases, with 9 bases left in between. The CDR3 has 14 amino acids. CDR1 is SGHNT, CDR2 YYREEE, per germline (reference sequence). The CDR3 sequence: CASSSGQMNTEAFF. CDR3 DNA sequence: TGTGCCAGCAGCTCCGGACAGATGAACACTGAAGCTTTCTTT.

This sequence joins TRBV28 and TRBJ1-1, with D possibly TRBD1 on 5 matching bases. This CDR3 comprises 17 residues. CDR1 and CDR2 (germline): MDHEN, SYDVKM. The V end lost 7 bases, the J end lost 3 bases, and 24 bases lay between the germline ends. The DNA of the CDR3 is TGTGCCAGCATTCTTCTTCCGCGGGTGGGAGGGGACACTGAAGCTTTCTTT. As protein: CASILLPRVGGDTEAFF.

This clone was recorded once. Within the sample, other DNA sequences also encode this same CDR3. The gene calls are TRBV18 and TRBJ1-2; 10 bases align to TRBD1. Germline V CDR1 and CDR2: KGHSH, LQKENI. The J segment lost 2 bases and the V segment lost 3 bases, leaving 3 bases of the junction unmatched. This CDR3 is 15 amino acids long. As DNA, the CDR3 is TGTGCCAGCTCACCCGAGACAGGGGGCAACTATGGCTACACCTTC. Protein product: CASSPETGGNYGYTF.

V and J are TRBV11-2 and TRBJ2-7, with D possibly called TRBD1 or TRBD2 (5 bases each). V was clipped by 6 bases and J by 2 bases, with 17 bases between them. This CDR3 region has 15 residues. Per the germline V gene, CDR1 is SGHAT and CDR2 is FQNNGV. CDR3 in DNA: TGTGCCAGCAGTCGTCTTCAGGGAGTCCCCTACGAGCAGTACTTC. Its translation is CASSRLQGVPYEQYF. Full variable domain (rest looked up from reference TRBV11-2 and TRBJ2-7): EAGVAQSPRYKIIEKRQSVAFWCNPISGHATLYWYQQILGQGPKLLIQFQNNGVVDDSQLPKDRFSAERLKGVDSTLKIQPAKLEDSAVYLCASSRLQGVPYEQYFGPGTRLTVT.

In its sample, this clone was seen once. This chain links TRBV19 with TRBJ2-7, with unresolved D. V gave up 3 bases and J gave up 0 bases, with 15 bases separating them. The CDR3 runs 16 residues. The V gene's germline CDR1 is LNHDA and CDR2 SQIVND (reference sequence). The CDR3 sequence is CASSIPSKSSSYEQYF. The DNA for the CDR3 is TGTGCCAGTAGTATTCCGTCGAAAAGCAGCTCCTACGAGCAGTACTTC.

The chain combines TRBV4-3 with TRBJ1-1; no firm D call. The CDR3 runs to 13 residues. Germline-derived CDR1 and CDR2 are LGHNA and YSLEER. V lost 4 bases, J lost 1 base, and 7 bases lay in between. In DNA form, the CDR3 reads TGCGCCAGCAGCCTAAAAAAGAACACTGAAGCTTTCTTT. Protein product: CASSLKKNTEAFF.

The chain joins TRBV2 to TRBJ1-4, with 7 positions matching TRBD1. Per germline, CDR1 SNHLY and CDR2 FYNNEI. The trim removed 4 bases at V and 5 bases at J, leaving 4 bases unmatched. The CDR3 spans 14 residues. The CDR3 loop is CASSADRSNEKLFF. The CDR3 nucleotides read TGTGCCAGCAGTGCGGACAGGTCCAATGAAAAACTGTTTTTT.

The J gene is TRBJ1-2, the V gene TRBV19; D is ambiguous. Per the germline V gene, CDR1 is LNHDA and CDR2 is SQIVND (reference sequence). V lost 2 bases and J lost 6, with 10 bases in between. There are 13 residues in the CDR3. Here the CDR3 reads CASSITPRDGYTF. The CDR3 DNA is TGTGCCAGTAGTATAACGCCAAGGGATGGCTACACCTTC.